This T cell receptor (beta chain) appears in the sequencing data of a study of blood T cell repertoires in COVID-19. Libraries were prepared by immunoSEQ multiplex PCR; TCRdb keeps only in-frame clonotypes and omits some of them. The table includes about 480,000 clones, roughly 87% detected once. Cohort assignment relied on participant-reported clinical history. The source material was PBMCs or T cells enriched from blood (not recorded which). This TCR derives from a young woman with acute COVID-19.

The CDR3 protein is CASSLWRGGDFYNEQFF. CDR3 bases: TGTGCCAGCAGTTTATGGCGCGGGGGAGATTTCTACAATGAGCAGTTCTTC. V is TRBV28 and J is TRBJ2-1, with 7 bases that match TRBD2. The CDR3 is made up of 17 amino acids. Germline assignment: CDR1 MDHEN and CDR2 SYDVKM. V lost 0 bases, J lost 3 bases, and 8 bases stayed unmatched.